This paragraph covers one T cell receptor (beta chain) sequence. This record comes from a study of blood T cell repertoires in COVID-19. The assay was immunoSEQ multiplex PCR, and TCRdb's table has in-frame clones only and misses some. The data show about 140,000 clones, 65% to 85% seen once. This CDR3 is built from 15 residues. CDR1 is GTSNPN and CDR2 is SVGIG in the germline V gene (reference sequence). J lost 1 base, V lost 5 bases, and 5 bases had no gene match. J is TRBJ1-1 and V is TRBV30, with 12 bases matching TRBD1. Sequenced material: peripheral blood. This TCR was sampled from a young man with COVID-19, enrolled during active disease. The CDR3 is CAWGDRGRGNTEAFF. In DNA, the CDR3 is TGTGCCTGGGGGGACAGGGGGCGCGGGAACACTGAAGCTTTCTTT.